This T cell receptor beta chain was found in a study of T cells in Graves' hyperthyroidism and ophthalmopathy. Regarding the study as a whole: Appearing also in blood were most of the thyroid clonotypes expanded above 0.001.

In its sample, this clonotype was seen many times. Its antigen is currently unknown. Reasons for excluding patients were uncontrolled infection, other autoimmune disease, pregnancy or lactation. The CDR3 runs 14 residues. Germline CDR1 is DFQATT and CDR2 is SNEGSKA (reference sequence). J gave up 1 base and V 1 base, and 4 bases lay outside the gene matches. The source material, RNA transcripts, was used to amplify TCR beta CDR3 regions. During a first-round RT-PCR of the TCR CDR3, the HTBI primer set was used. TCRdb reprocessed the multiplex PCR reads with MiXCR, giving one entry per CDR3 protein. This table holds about 620,000 distinct CDR3 sequences, around 15% found once.

The sequence was obtained from a woman in her 30s with Graves' hyperthyroidism. The material sequenced was blood. The rearrangement links TRBV20-1 to TRBJ2-7, with 7 bases aligning to TRBD2. CDR3 residues: CSARGGGSSYEQYF. The DNA for the CDR3 is TGCAGTGCTAGAGGCGGCGGGAGTTCCTACGAGCAGTACTTC.